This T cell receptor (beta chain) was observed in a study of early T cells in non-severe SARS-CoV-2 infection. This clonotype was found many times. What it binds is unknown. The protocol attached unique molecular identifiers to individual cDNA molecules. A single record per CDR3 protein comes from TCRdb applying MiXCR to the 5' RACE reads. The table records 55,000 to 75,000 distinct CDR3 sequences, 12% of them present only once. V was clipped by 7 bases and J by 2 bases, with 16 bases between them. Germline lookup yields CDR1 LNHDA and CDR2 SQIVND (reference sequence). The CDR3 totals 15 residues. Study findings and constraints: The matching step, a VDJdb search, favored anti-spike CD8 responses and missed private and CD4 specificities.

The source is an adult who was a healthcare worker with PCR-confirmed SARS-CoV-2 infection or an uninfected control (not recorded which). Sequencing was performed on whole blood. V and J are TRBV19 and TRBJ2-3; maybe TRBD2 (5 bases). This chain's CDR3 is CASTPRRRYTDTQYF. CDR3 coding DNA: TGTGCCAGTACACCCCGCCGGAGGTACACAGATACGCAGTATTTT. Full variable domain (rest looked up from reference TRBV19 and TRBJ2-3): DGGITQSPKYLFRKEGQNVTLSCEQNLNHDAMYWYRQDPGQGLRLIYYSQIVNDFQKGDIAEGYSVSREKKESFPLTVTSAQKNPTAFYLCASTPRRRYTDTQYFGPGTRLTVL.